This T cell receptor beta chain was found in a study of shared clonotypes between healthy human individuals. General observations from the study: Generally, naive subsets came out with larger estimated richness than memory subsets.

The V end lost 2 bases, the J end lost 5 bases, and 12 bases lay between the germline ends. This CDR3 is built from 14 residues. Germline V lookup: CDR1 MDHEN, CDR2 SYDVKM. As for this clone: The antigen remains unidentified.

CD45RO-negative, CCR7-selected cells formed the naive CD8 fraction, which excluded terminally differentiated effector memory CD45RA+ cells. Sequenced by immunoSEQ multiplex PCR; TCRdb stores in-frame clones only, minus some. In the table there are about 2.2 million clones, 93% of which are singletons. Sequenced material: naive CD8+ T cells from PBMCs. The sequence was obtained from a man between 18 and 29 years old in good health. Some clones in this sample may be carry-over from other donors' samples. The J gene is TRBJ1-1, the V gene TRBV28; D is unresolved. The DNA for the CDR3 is TGTGCCAGCAGTTTAAGGCCCCCTATTACTGAAGCTTTCTTT. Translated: CASSLRPPITEAFF.